Listed here are 25 T cell receptor beta chains from one sample, sequenced in a study of OX40 agonist ivuxolimab in advanced cancers. Some clones are missing from TCRdb's copy, which holds only in-frame ones; the method was immunoSEQ multiplex PCR. The table has some 72,000 clones, 70% to 85% seen once. The starting material was CD4+ or CD8+ T cells sorted from blood, obtained in a trial of the OX40 agonist ivuxolimab. The source is an adult with an advanced solid tumor such as melanoma, head and neck, liver or kidney cancer.

The chain has TRBV5-6 and TRBJ2-5; either TRBD1 or TRBD2 may fit D (7 bases each). CDR3 length: 15 residues. V dropped 4 bases and J dropped 2 bases, with 15 bases sitting between them. Germline CDR1 reads SGHDT; CDR2 reads YYEEEE. CDR3 in amino acids: CASSQGGPMQETQYF. CDR3 bases: TGTGCCAGCAGCCAGGGGGGGCCAATGCAAGAGACCCAGTACTTC.

As to this clone: The junction shows a germline mismatch at one end, possibly a read error. This rearrangement joins TRBV9 to TRBJ2-5; no definite D call. Germline V CDR1 and CDR2: SGDLS, YYNGEE. There are 13 residues in the CDR3. Here the CDR3 DNA reads TGTGCCAGCAGCGTAGTTGAACCCCGCGGATCGGACTTC. Residues: CASSVVEPRGSDF.

Of note for this clone: No conserved phenylalanine or tryptophan ends this CDR3, so it is likely a read error. No DNA is shown, since the ends of the CDR3 on it are uncertain; the CDR3 is the one TCRdb lists. V usage is TRBV28 and J usage is TRBJ2-7; TRBD1 is taken as the D call from the table, unchecked against the DNA. CDR1 is MDHEN and CDR2 is SYDVKM in the germline V gene. The CDR3 is 12 residues long, counting both termini. The CDR3 region is CASSSPPAGLFI.

The CDR3 coding sequence is TGTGCCAGCAGCGGAACAGTGCTTAGAGGCTACACCTTC. This codes for CASSGTVLRGYTF. The chain uses TRBV7-8 and TRBJ1-2, with D uncertain. CDR1 SGHVS and CDR2 FQNEAQ come from the germline V gene. V was shortened by 5 bases and J by 8 bases, with 15 bases between the two germline ends. This CDR3 spans 13 amino acids.

V and J are TRBV19 and TRBJ2-3, with D possibly called TRBD1 or TRBD2 (5 bases each). Between the trimmed V and J ends, which lost 3 bases and 4 bases, there was a span of 5 bases. The CDR3 spans 12 residues. The germline gives CDR1 LNHDA, CDR2 SQIVND (reference sequence). This chain's CDR3 is CASSMGADTQYF. The DNA of the CDR3 is TGTGCCAGTAGTATGGGGGCAGATACGCAGTATTTT.

This clone has a single count. The chain joins TRBV5-5 to TRBJ1-4, with D tentatively TRBD1 (6 bases). Trimming shortened V by 4 bases and J by 7 bases, and 17 bases separated the two germline ends. This CDR3 is built from 15 residues. The germline CDR1 and CDR2 sequences are SGHKS and YYEKEE (reference sequence). The CDR3 DNA is TGTGCCAGCAGCCCGCAGGTGGGGGCTTTTGAAAAACTGTTTTTT. Translated: CASSPQVGAFEKLFF.

CDR3 loop: CASSQDTGSPGQFF. The CDR3 DNA is TGTGCCAGCAGCCAAGATACGGGGAGCCCTGGGCAGTTCTTC. The chain employs TRBV4-2 and TRBJ2-1, with a possible D match to TRBD2 (5 bases). Trimming shortened V by 0 bases and J by 12 bases, and 15 bases separated the two germline ends. The CDR3 runs to 14 residues. Germline CDR1 LGHNA, CDR2 YNFKEQ.

This chain connects TRBV4-3 to TRBJ1-4; unclear D gene. Germline CDR1 and CDR2: LGHNA and YSLEER. This CDR3 contains 16 residues. Trimming left V 0 bases short and J 3 bases short, with 11 bases between. In nucleotides, the CDR3 is TGCGCCAGCAGCCAAGATCTTAAGGGTCCTAATGAAAAACTGTTTTTT. Its protein is CASSQDLKGPNEKLFF.

The chain links TRBV5-4 to TRBJ2-5; a possible D gene is TRBD1 (6 bases). Trimming took 5 bases from V and 6 from J, leaving 14 bases between them. Germline CDR1 and CDR2: SGHNT and YYREEE (reference sequence). The CDR3 sequence is 13 residues long. The CDR3 protein is CASRKWGLKTQYF. Here the CDR3 DNA reads TGTGCCAGCAGGAAGTGGGGGCTAAAGACCCAGTACTTC.

With regard to this clone: At one end, the junction sequence differs from germline, possibly due to a read error. The chain carries TRBV14 and TRBJ2-2; 9 nucleotides align to TRBD1. The germline V gene has CDR1 SGHDN and CDR2 FVKESK. The CDR3 covers 16 residues. The CDR3 sequence is CASSPRDRVFSGKLFF. Here the CDR3 DNA reads TGTGCCAGCAGCCCCCGGGACAGGGTTTTTTCCGGGAAGCTGTTTTTT. Looking up the rest from reference TRBV14 and TRBJ2-2 gives the full variable domain: EAGVTQFPSHSVIEKGQTVTLRCDPISGHDNLYWYRRVMGKEIKFLLHFVKESKQDESGMPNNRFLAERTGGTYSTLKVQPAELEDSGVYFCASSPRDRVFSGKLFFGEGSRLTVL.

This chain links TRBV29-1 with TRBJ1-1; D is unclear. CDR1 and CDR2 from the germline V gene are SQVTM and ANQGSEA. Trimming pared 8 bases from V and 5 bases from J, leaving 12 bases between. This CDR3 is built from 11 residues. CDR3 DNA sequence: TGCAGCACCACCACGGGGACTGAAGCTTTCTTT. The encoded protein is CSTTTGTEAFF.

The genes are TRBV2 and TRBJ1-6, with 9 bases aligning to TRBD1. CDR1 is SNHLY and CDR2 is FYNNEI in the germline V gene. The CDR3 runs to 14 residues. Trimming removed 8 bases from V and 9 bases from J; junction bases left unmatched: 8. The CDR3 nucleotides read TGTGCCAGCGAAATAACAGGGGGCCTTTCACCCCTCCACTTT. Translating it yields CASEITGGLSPLHF.

This sequence joins TRBV4-3 and TRBJ2-1, with D unresolved. The CDR3 is 14 amino acids. The V and J ends lost 0 bases and 5 bases respectively, with 8 bases between them. Per germline, CDR1 LGHNA and CDR2 YSLEER. The CDR3, as DNA: TGCGCCAGCAGCCAAGATCGGGTGAACAATGAGCAGTTCTTC. Translated, it gives CASSQDRVNNEQFF.

CDR3: CASRGGTATDTQYF. The DNA for the CDR3 is TGTGCCAGCAGAGGCGGGACGGCCACAGATACGCAGTATTTT. The J gene is TRBJ2-3, the V gene TRBV5-8, with a weak D call TRBD2 (6 bases). CDR1 is SGHTS, CDR2 YDEGEE, per germline. The CDR3 has 14 amino acids. The V gene lost 5 bases and the J gene lost 2 bases, with 12 bases spanning the gap.

The gene calls are TRBV5-1 and TRBJ2-2, with 7 bases matching TRBD1. Germline V lookup: CDR1 SGHRS, CDR2 YFSETQ. The CDR3 has 16 residues. The trim removed 9 bases at V and 3 bases at J, leaving 14 bases unmatched. The CDR3 here is CATSPPGQEYTGELFF. CDR3 DNA sequence: TGCGCCACCTCGCCCCCCGGACAGGAATACACCGGGGAGCTGTTTTTT.

This chain uses TRBV2 with TRBJ2-5, with no clear D. The CDR3 spans 15 residues. Trimming removed 5 bases from V and 5 bases from J, with 18 bases in between. Per germline, CDR1 SNHLY and CDR2 FYNNEI. CDR3 region: CASSPGRTSAETQYF. Written as DNA, the CDR3 is TGTGCCAGCAGTCCGGGCCGGACGAGCGCGGAGACCCAGTACTTC.

The chain combines TRBV25-1 with TRBJ1-2; possible D gene TRBD1, 5 bases. This CDR3 is built from 14 residues. Germline CDR1 reads MGHDK; CDR2 reads SYGVNS. V dropped 5 bases and J dropped 0 bases, with 10 bases sitting between them. The CDR3 loop reads CASSLRGANYGYTF. DNA for the CDR3: TGTGCCAGCAGTCTACGGGGGGCTAACTATGGCTACACCTTC.

The CDR3: CASSLFLGYEQYF. The CDR3 nucleotides are TGTGCCAGCAGCTTGTTCCTTGGGTACGAGCAGTACTTC. The genes are TRBV5-8 and TRBJ2-7; no definite D call. This CDR3 contains 13 residues. Looked up from germline, CDR1 is SGHTS and CDR2 is YDEGEE. Deletions cut 1 base from V and 4 bases from J, with 9 bases between. Filled out from reference TRBV5-8 and TRBJ2-7, the complete variable domain reads EAGVTQSPTHLIKTRGQQATLRCSPISGHTSVYWYQQALGLGLQFLLWYDEGEERNRGNFPPRFSGRQFPNYSSELNVNALELEDSALYLCASSLFLGYEQYFGPGTRLTVT.

This clone was seen a handful of times. The chain has TRBV9 and TRBJ1-1, with a tentative D call TRBD1 (5 bases). Germline CDR1 reads SGDLS; CDR2 reads YYNGEE. The CDR3 covers 14 residues. Trimming left V 4 bases short and J 8 bases short, with 18 bases between. The CDR3 region is CASSPQLQAGEAFF. The DNA for the CDR3 is TGTGCCAGCAGCCCCCAGCTCCAGGCAGGGGAAGCTTTCTTT.

This chain connects TRBV18 to TRBJ2-7; D ambiguous. V lost 2 bases and J 3 bases, leaving 8 bases between the germline ends. Germline assignment: CDR1 KGHSH and CDR2 LQKENI. The CDR3 is 13 residues long. The CDR3 DNA sequence: TGTGCCAGCTCACCAGGGATGGGCTACGAGCAGTACTTC. It translates to CASSPGMGYEQYF.

The chain joins TRBV6-5 to TRBJ1-3; TRBD1 matches 9 bases. J was trimmed by 0 bases and V by 2 bases; bases with no gene match: 2. The CDR3 totals 16 residues. The germline CDR1 and CDR2 sequences are MNHEY and SVGAGI. CDR3: CASSYGTGSSGNTIYF. The CDR3 DNA sequence: TGTGCCAGCAGTTACGGGACAGGGTCCTCTGGAAACACCATATATTTT.

This chain links TRBV21-1 with TRBJ2-1; TRBD2 was called by the table and not checked on the DNA. TRBV21-1 is termed a pseudogene. This CDR3 has 15 residues. The CDR3 spells CASRPPSGGYNEQFF. The CDR3 nucleotides read TGTGCCAGCAGACCACCTAGCGGGGGATACAATGAGCAGTTCTTC.

This clone showed up just a few times. The V gene is TRBV5-6, the J gene TRBJ2-2; D not certain. The CDR3 covers 18 residues. Germline V gene data show CDR1 as SGHDT and CDR2 as YYEEEE. Deletions cut 0 bases from V and 3 bases from J, with 18 bases between. CDR3: CASSLAPGLRKDTGELFF. The CDR3 nucleotides read TGTGCCAGCAGCTTGGCCCCCGGCCTCCGAAAGGACACCGGGGAGCTGTTTTTT. The complete variable domain, with remaining parts taken from reference TRBV5-6 and TRBJ2-2, reads DAGVTQSPTHLIKTRGQQVTLRCSPKSGHDTVSWYQQALGQGPQFIFQYYEEEERQRGNFPDRFSGHQFPNYSSELNVNALLLGDSALYLCASSLAPGLRKDTGELFFGEGSRLTVL.

Of note for this clone: Likely a read error: the CDR3 ends without its conserved phenylalanine or tryptophan. CDR3: CASSQDTRGTKYGYTL. The CDR3 DNA is TGCGCCAGCAGCCAAGATACTCGGGGGACTAAGTATGGCTACACCCTC. The chain joins TRBV4-1 to TRBJ1-2; possibly TRBD1 for D (5 bases). This CDR3 contains 16 residues. CDR1 and CDR2 (germline): MGHRA, YSYEKL.

The V call is TRBV11-1, the J call TRBJ2-5; D tentatively fits TRBD1 or TRBD2 (5 bases each). V was shortened by 5 bases and J by 4 bases, with 14 bases between the two germline ends. This CDR3 has 14 amino acids. The germline V gene has CDR1 SGHAT and CDR2 FQDESV (reference sequence). CDR3 DNA: TGTGCCAGCAGCCCTCCCGGGACCCCAGAGACCCAGTACTTC. It encodes CASSPPGTPETQYF.